Listed below are T cell receptor beta chains from one sample, sequenced in a study of T cell changes during pregnancy in multiple sclerosis. Profiled with immunoSEQ multiplex PCR; TCRdb holds only in-frame clones, not every one. This table holds tens of thousands of clones, 80% to 95% found once. The specimen comprised CD4+ T cells from peripheral blood mononuclear cells, sampled in the third trimester of pregnancy. The receptors come from a female donor in good health, enrolled as a control in a pregnancy study. Each CDR3 is given without its conserved first and last residue.

j_gene: TRBJ2-1
v_gene: TRBV6-4
CDR3aa: ASSLDFAVYNEQF

j_gene: TRBJ2-1
v_gene: TRBV18
CDR3aa: ASSPRDGSYNEQF

j_gene: TRBJ2-3
v_gene: TRBV9
CDR3aa: ASSVGLAGPTDTQY

j_gene: TRBJ2-7
v_gene: TRBV7-2
CDR3aa: ASSHGTGMFNEQY

j_gene: TRBJ2-2
v_gene: TRBV7-2
CDR3aa: ASSLGLAGGNTGELF

j_gene: TRBJ2-5
v_gene: TRBV28
CDR3aa: ASRHTAEVQGSQETQY

j_gene: TRBJ2-7
v_gene: TRBV30
CDR3aa: AWTTGGQVYEQY

j_gene: TRBJ2-7
v_gene: TRBV14
CDR3aa: ASSPWQGSEQY

j_gene: TRBJ2-2
v_gene: TRBV19
CDR3aa: ASMESRGTNTGELF

j_gene: TRBJ1-1
v_gene: TRBV6-4
CDR3aa: ASIGHTEAF

j_gene: TRBJ2-2
v_gene: TRBV7-9
CDR3aa: ASTGTGNTGELF

j_gene: TRBJ1-1
v_gene: TRBV6-1
CDR3aa: ASSDQGSTEAF

j_gene: TRBJ2-3
v_gene: TRBV7-3
CDR3aa: ASSLRSGGTSTDTQY

j_gene: TRBJ2-1
v_gene: TRBV18
CDR3aa: ASSLSGTSSYNEQF

j_gene: TRBJ1-3
v_gene: TRBV30
CDR3aa: AWSVRQGENTIY